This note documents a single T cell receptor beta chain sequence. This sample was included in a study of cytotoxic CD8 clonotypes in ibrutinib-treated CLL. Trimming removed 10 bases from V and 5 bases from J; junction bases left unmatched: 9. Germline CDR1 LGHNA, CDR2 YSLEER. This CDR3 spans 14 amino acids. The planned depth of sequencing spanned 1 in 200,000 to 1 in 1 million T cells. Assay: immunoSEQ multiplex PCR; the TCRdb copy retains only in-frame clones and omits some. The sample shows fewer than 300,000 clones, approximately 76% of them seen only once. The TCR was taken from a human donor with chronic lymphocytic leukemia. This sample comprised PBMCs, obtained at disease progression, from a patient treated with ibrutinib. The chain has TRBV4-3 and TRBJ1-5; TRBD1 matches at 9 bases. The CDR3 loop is CATSPGQGDQPQHF. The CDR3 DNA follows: TGCGCCACCTCACCGGGACAGGGCGATCAGCCCCAGCATTTT.